This T cell receptor beta chain stems from a study of T cells after yellow fever vaccination. TCRdb called the 5' RACE reads again in MiXCR, with one record for every CDR3 protein. The sample holds about 340,000 distinct CDR3 sequences, roughly an eighth seen once. This clonotype has a handful of counts. Its antigen remains unidentified. V dropped 4 bases and J dropped 10 bases, with 21 bases sitting between them. The CDR3 sequence is 16 residues long. Germline V gene lookup returns CDR1 SGHRS and CDR2 YFSETQ. Whole-study findings and limits: Repertoires obtained by FACS sorting could include abundant clonotypes that entered as contaminants from the bulk population. A limited proportion of clonotypes was detected within both the CD4 and CD8 compartments.

This rearrangement joins TRBV5-1 to TRBJ1-6; TRBD1 is a possible D gene (6 bases). The sequenced sample was CD4+ T cells sorted from PBMCs, obtained 15 days after the yellow fever booster vaccination. This sequence was found in a man younger than 30 who received the YFV17D yellow fever vaccine. Here the CDR3 DNA reads TGCGCCAGCAGCCCCACGGAAGGACAGAGTCACTCACCCCTCCACTTT. Translating gives CASSPTEGQSHSPLHF.